This T cell receptor (beta chain) originates from a study of spatial heterogeneity in lung cancer (dated by TCRdb to about 2019). For the study in its entirety: Beta-chain transcripts were consistently detected in greater numbers than alpha-chain transcripts, which likely reflected higher beta-chain transcript abundance. In the raw uncorrected reads, each unique combination of TCR and UMI appeared on average more than ten times. In non-small cell lung cancer, the study quantitatively compared TCR alpha and beta repertoires across several tumor regions, matched nontumor lung, and blood. TCR repertoire features were related to nonsynonymous mutation counts determined by whole-exome sequencing of tumor tissue. Both alpha and beta chains were TCR-sequenced in samples taken at surgery, namely 220 tumor regions, roughly 64 matched nontumor lung samples and 50 to 60 PBMC samples. The full study reports these points: Ubiquitous expanded tumor TCRs were found in blood more often at tumor resection than at routine follow-up. Confirming at a functional level the hypothesis that regional TCRs recognize regional mutations was considered to require additional single-cell paired TCR alpha and beta sequencing.

Libraries were prepared through 5' RACE. Sequenced on a NextSeq 500. The TCR library protocol attached a unique molecular identifier to each TCR cDNA molecule to allow correction of PCR and sequencing errors. The paper's processing steps were these. TCR identification, UMI-based error correction and CDR3 extraction were all carried out with Decombinator tools. Expanded TCRs were defined as those above a frequency of 2 per 1,000, corresponding to the top 1% of the tumor frequency distribution. Renyi diversity was calculated using the R vegan package after each repertoire was subsampled 100 times to 5,000 TCRs. CDR3 similarity networks were built from amino acid triplet string-kernel similarity, with CDR3s being connected when pairwise similarity was above 0.82. The public reads were reprocessed in TCRdb via fastp at Q25 and MiXCR, keeping in-frame beta chains. Merged by CDR3 protein, the rows form single entries marked with the most common genes and DNA. The V and J calls and clone size are TCRdb's, not the authors'. The sample profile shows 39,000 or so distinct CDR3 sequences; around 7.5% of them were found once. Together, the top ten hold 25% to 35% of the sample.

The label giving this sample's time point can be read as: sample taken at primary tumor resection. For TCR sequencing, whole RNA was extracted from tumor and nontumor lung tissue, or from cryopreserved PBMC samples, and no cell sorting was done. The donors were fewer than 90 patients from the lung TRACERx cohort who had early-stage, untreated non-small cell lung cancer. A patient was chosen for TCR sequencing only when enough RNA was available from at least two tumor regions. A distance of 14 bases separates the germline ends of V and J, which lose 5 bases and 4 bases respectively. CDR1 and CDR2 were assigned from the germline V gene (reference sequence) as MNHEY and SMNVEV. The CDR3 spans 15 residues, from the cysteine through the phenylalanine. Only the CDR3 DNA is retained, 45 bases long and in frame from the first base. Worth noting for this clonotype: What antigen it recognizes has not been identified. Per-base qualities were not stored, and no clone one base away is much larger.

The chain is made from TRBV27 and TRBJ2-2; the D segment could be TRBD1, given 5 matching bases. This sequence originates from a male donor with early-stage non-small cell lung cancer. Specimen: PBMCs, collected at surgery. The CDR3 protein: CASSQGPLITGELFF. The nucleotide sequence is TGTGCCAGCAGTCAGGGCCCACTTATCACCGGGGAGCTGTTTTTT.